This T cell receptor beta chain was sequenced for a study of radiotherapy plus CTLA-4 blockade in lung cancer. Study-level findings and limits: Clones derived from tumor TCRs expanded in blood after radiotherapy plus ipilimumab.

Repertoires were generated with immunoSEQ multiplex PCR, while TCRdb's copy carries only in-frame clones and drops some. In the table there are 30,000 or so clones, 70% of which are singletons. Concerning this clone itself: Its antigen remains unknown.

After removal of 4 bases from V and 3 bases from J, the junction contained 7 bases not matched to a gene. Germline CDR1 is SGHRS and CDR2 is YFSETQ. The length of the CDR3 is 15 residues. The TCR comes from a human donor with non-small cell lung cancer who had stable disease on radiotherapy plus ipilimumab. Here the sequenced sample was peripheral blood, taken from a patient treated with radiotherapy plus ipilimumab. The chain is built from TRBV5-1 and TRBJ2-7; 10 nucleotides agree with TRBD2. CDR3 loop: CASSNAWTSGYEQYF. The DNA for the CDR3 is TGCGCCAGCAGCAACGCCTGGACTAGCGGCTACGAGCAGTACTTC.